These 12 T cell receptor beta chains share one sample of origin, sequenced in a study of blood T cell repertoires in COVID-19. Repertoires were generated with immunoSEQ multiplex PCR, while TCRdb's copy carries only in-frame clones and drops some. The sample contains around 40,000 clones, 79% of which appear only once. Material for sequencing was peripheral blood. The receptors were gathered from a man between 65 and 80 years old with acute or convalescent COVID-19.

In DNA form, the CDR3 reads TGCGCCAGCAGCCAAGAGGAACAGGGGGCATATGGCTACACCTTC. Translating it yields CASSQEEQGAYGYTF. This chain connects TRBV4-1 to TRBJ1-2, with 9 bases lining up with TRBD1. With V trimmed by 0 bases and J by 5 bases, 4 bases remained unmatched. The CDR3 has 15 amino acids. Germline V lookup: CDR1 MGHRA, CDR2 YSYEKL.

This clone showed up just a few times. The genes are TRBV6-1 and TRBJ2-3; TRBD2 agrees at 10 bases. Germline V gene data show CDR1 as MNHNS and CDR2 as SASEGT. V lost 4 bases to trimming and J lost 1 base; unmatched junction nucleotides: 8. This CDR3 has 17 amino acids. Written as DNA, the CDR3 is TGTGCCAGCAGTGGGCTAGCGGGAGCAGGGGGCACAGATACGCAGTATTTT. It codes for CASSGLAGAGGTDTQYF.

This chain uses TRBV18 with TRBJ2-7; 10 positions match TRBD2. CDR3 length: 16 residues. The V segment lost 2 bases and the J segment 5 bases; nucleotides outside the gene matches: 9. Germline V gene sequence: CDR1 KGHSH, CDR2 LQKENI. The CDR3 sequence is CASSPFEAGGPNEQYF. In nucleotides, the CDR3 is TGTGCCAGCTCACCATTTGAAGCGGGAGGGCCCAACGAGCAGTACTTC.

The chain joins TRBV6-5 to TRBJ2-2, with D possibly TRBD1 on 6 matching bases. Germline V gives CDR1 MNHEY, CDR2 SVGAGI. This CDR3 has 15 amino acids. The V end lost 6 bases, the J end lost 4 bases, and 15 bases lay between the germline ends. The DNA of the CDR3 is TGTGCCAGCAGGACGCCGGGACAACGCACCGGGGAGCTGTTTTTT. It yields the protein CASRTPGQRTGELFF.

The gene calls are TRBV2 and TRBJ2-7; tentatively, D is TRBD2 (6 bases). Germline CDR1 SNHLY, CDR2 FYNNEI. CDR3 length: 15 residues. V was clipped by 7 bases and J by 4 bases, with 20 bases between them. This CDR3 reads CASNPLESGRYEQYF. The CDR3 bases are TGTGCCAGCAATCCCCTCGAGAGCGGGCGGTACGAGCAGTACTTC.

The chain links TRBV27 to TRBJ1-2; possible D gene TRBD1, 5 bases. The CDR3 consists of 16 residues. Trimming took 6 bases from V and 3 from J, leaving 20 bases between them. Germline V CDR1 and CDR2: MNHEY, SMNVEV (reference sequence). The CDR3 DNA is TGTGCCAGCAGCCCCGATCTAACAGGTCTCCACTATGGCTACACCTTC. Encoded protein: CASSPDLTGLHYGYTF.

V and J are TRBV7-9 and TRBJ2-5, with D perhaps TRBD1 (5 bases). In germline, CDR1 is SEHNR, CDR2 FQNEAQ (reference sequence). V lost 5 bases, J lost 0 bases, and 7 bases lay in between. This CDR3 has 13 residues. This chain's CDR3 is CASSGADQETQYF. In DNA form, the CDR3 reads TGTGCCAGCAGCGGGGCGGACCAAGAGACCCAGTACTTC.

This clone was seen a single time. The V and J genes are TRBV9 and TRBJ1-3, with TRBD1 matching over 7 bases. This CDR3 has 15 residues. Germline V gene sequence: CDR1 SGDLS, CDR2 YYNGEE. Losses at the gene ends were 4 bases for V and 0 bases for J; bases not matched to a gene: 4. This chain's CDR3 is CASSPQGFSGNTIYF. DNA for the CDR3: TGTGCCAGCAGCCCACAGGGGTTCTCTGGAAACACCATATATTTT.

The V call is TRBV24-1, the J call TRBJ1-5; a possible D gene is TRBD1 (6 bases). The CDR3 has 15 residues. Germline CDR1 is KGHDR and CDR2 is SFDVKD. V lost 5 bases and J 7 bases, leaving 17 bases between the germline ends. The CDR3 is CATSGAGARLQPQHF. The CDR3 DNA is TGTGCCACCAGTGGTGCGGGGGCCAGGCTACAGCCCCAGCATTTT.

The CDR3 here is CASSLSVAARSNQPQHF. The CDR3, as DNA: TGTGCCAGCAGTTTATCAGTAGCGGCACGGAGCAATCAGCCCCAGCATTTT. The rearrangement uses TRBV27 and TRBJ1-5; D gene uncertain. The CDR3 covers 17 residues. V was trimmed by 0 bases and J by 1 base, leaving 13 bases between them. CDR1 and CDR2 (germline): MNHEY, SMNVEV (reference sequence).

This chain links TRBV16 with TRBJ2-7; 7 positions match TRBD1. The germline gives CDR1 KGHSY, CDR2 FQNENV. Trimming removed 4 bases from V and 12 bases from J; junction bases left unmatched: 6. This CDR3 region has 11 residues. CDR3 nucleotide sequence: TGTGCCAGCAGCCTAGACAGGGTGCCGTACTTC. Its translation is CASSLDRVPYF.

The J gene is TRBJ2-1, the V gene TRBV25-1, with 7 bases aligning to TRBD2. This CDR3 spans 14 amino acids. After removal of 4 bases from V and 3 bases from J, the junction contained 3 bases not matched to a gene. Germline-derived CDR1 and CDR2 are MGHDK and SYGVNS. This chain's CDR3 is CASSVGGFYNEQFF. The CDR3 DNA follows: TGTGCCAGCAGTGTCGGGGGGTTCTACAATGAGCAGTTCTTC.